This T cell receptor beta chain derives from a study of regulatory T cells in long-lasting Graves disease. Study findings and constraints: Thyroid tissue went unstudied; only peripheral blood was examined. Persistent-disease Graves' patients showed less TCR diversity than new cases.

Described time point: persistent/refractory GD, antithyroid drugs over 5 years with positive TRAb. The TCR library was made from RNA extracted from PBMCs. One endocrinology department in Xi'an, China, was where patients came from. The peripheral blood volume drawn was 8.5 to 9 milliliters, and it was collected into EDTA tubes. Arm-PCR of CDR3 regions and iRepertoire HTBI primers were the basis on which TCR beta libraries were built. TCRdb re-analysed the multiplex PCR reads in MiXCR, keeping a single row per CDR3 protein. This sample has roughly 400,000 distinct CDR3 sequences, with around 20% found just once. This clonotype appeared many times. Its matching antigen is unknown. Unmatched junction bases numbered 6, after V lost 5 bases and J lost 6 bases. The CDR3 sequence is 14 residues long. Germline CDR1 SNHLY, CDR2 FYNNEI.

The chain combines TRBV2 with TRBJ2-7; 11 positions agree with TRBD2. The sequenced sample was peripheral blood mononuclear cells (PBMCs), obtained when the disease was refractory, from a patient treated with antithyroid drugs. The TCR sequence derives from a female donor with Graves disease. This CDR3 reads CASSRLAGSGEQYF. CDR3 DNA: TGTGCCAGCAGTAGACTAGCGGGATCGGGCGAGCAGTACTTC. The full variable domain, its missing parts supplied by reference TRBV2 and TRBJ2-7, is EPEVTQTPSHQVTQMGQEVILRCVPISNHLYFYWYRQILGQKVEFLVSFYNNEISEKSEIFDDQFSVERPDGSNFTLKIRSTKLEDSAMYFCASSRLAGSGEQYFGPGTRLTVT.